This T cell receptor (beta chain) stems from a study of T cell responses to AZD1222 COVID-19 vaccine. Study-level points and caveats: At 160-218 and 743-854, vaccine-associated CD4 TCRs were dominant, and they spanned spike. Most donors were white British and more were female, and clonal diversity was possibly underestimated. Without day 14 samples, only post-peak T cell repertoires were studied. It was only a handful of AZD1222 recipients who were seropositive at baseline.

The V end was cut by 6 bases, the J end by 8 bases, with 16 bases between. The CDR3 is made up of 14 amino acids. The germline V gene encodes CDR1 MNHEY and CDR2 SVGAGI. TCRdb's table, derived via immunoSEQ multiplex PCR, lists solely in-frame clones and lacks some. Of about 150,000 clones in the sample, around 91% are singletons; the top ten hold roughly 5.6%. Concerning this clone itself: Antigen unknown.

The origin of this receptor is an adult in good health. This specimen consisted of peripheral blood, obtained on day 0 of AZD1222 vaccination. The chain has TRBV6-5 and TRBJ1-4, with D possibly TRBD1 on 6 matching bases. The CDR3 loop is CASSRGGLSEKLFF. DNA of the CDR3: TGTGCCAGCAGCCGAGGGGGTCTAAGCGAAAAACTGTTTTTT.